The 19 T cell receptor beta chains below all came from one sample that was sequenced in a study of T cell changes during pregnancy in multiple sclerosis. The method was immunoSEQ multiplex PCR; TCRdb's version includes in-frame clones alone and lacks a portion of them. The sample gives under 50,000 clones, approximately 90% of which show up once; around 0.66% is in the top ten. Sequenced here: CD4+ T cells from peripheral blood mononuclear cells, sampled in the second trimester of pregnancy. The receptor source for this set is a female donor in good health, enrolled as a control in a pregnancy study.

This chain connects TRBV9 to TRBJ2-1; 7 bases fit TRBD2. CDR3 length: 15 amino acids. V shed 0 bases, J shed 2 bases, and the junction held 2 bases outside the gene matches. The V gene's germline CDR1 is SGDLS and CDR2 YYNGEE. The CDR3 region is CASSVDGGTYNEQFF. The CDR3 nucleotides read TGTGCCAGCAGCGTAGACGGGGGGACCTACAATGAGCAGTTCTTC.

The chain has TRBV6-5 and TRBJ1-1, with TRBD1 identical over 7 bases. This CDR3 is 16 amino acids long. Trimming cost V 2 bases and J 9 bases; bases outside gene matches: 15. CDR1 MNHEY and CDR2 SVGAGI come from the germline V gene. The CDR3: CASSYLPGQRPPQAFF. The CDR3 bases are TGTGCCAGCAGTTACCTACCGGGACAGCGTCCGCCACAAGCTTTCTTT.

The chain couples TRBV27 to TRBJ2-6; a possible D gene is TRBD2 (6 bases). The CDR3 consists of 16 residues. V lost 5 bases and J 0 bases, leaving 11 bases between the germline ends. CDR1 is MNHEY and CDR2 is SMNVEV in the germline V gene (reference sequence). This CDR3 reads CASSREAFSGANVLTF. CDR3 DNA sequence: TGTGCCAGCAGTAGGGAGGCGTTCTCTGGGGCCAACGTCCTGACTTTC.

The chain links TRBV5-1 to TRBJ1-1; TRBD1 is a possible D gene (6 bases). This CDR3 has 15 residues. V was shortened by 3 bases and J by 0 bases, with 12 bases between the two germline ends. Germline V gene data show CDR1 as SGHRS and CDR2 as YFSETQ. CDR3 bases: TGCGCCAGCAGCTCGATGGACAGAGTGAACACTGAAGCTTTCTTT. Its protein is CASSSMDRVNTEAFF.

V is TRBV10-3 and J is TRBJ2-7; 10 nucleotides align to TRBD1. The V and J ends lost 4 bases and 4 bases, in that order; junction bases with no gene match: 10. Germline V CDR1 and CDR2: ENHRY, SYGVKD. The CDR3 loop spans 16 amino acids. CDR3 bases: TGTGCCATCAGTGGGGTGACAGGGGGCGTTGGATACGAGCAGTACTTC. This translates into CAISGVTGGVGYEQYF.

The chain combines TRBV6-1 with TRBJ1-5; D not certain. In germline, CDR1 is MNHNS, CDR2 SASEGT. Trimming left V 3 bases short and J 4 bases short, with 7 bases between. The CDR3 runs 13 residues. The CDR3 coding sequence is TGTGCCAGCAGTGACCCGGGTAATCAGCCCCAGCATTTT. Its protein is CASSDPGNQPQHF.

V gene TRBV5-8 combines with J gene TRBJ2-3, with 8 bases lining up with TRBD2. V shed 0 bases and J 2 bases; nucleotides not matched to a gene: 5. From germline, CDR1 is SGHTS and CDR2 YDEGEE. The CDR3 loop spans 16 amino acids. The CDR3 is CASSLGVGGVTDTQYF. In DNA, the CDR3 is TGTGCCAGCAGCTTGGGTGTCGGGGGGGTCACAGATACGCAGTATTTT.

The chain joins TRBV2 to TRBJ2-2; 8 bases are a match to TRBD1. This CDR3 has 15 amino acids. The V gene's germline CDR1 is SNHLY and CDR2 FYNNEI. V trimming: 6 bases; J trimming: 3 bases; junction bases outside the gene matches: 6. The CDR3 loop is CASSAGTGYTGELFF. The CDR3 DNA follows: TGTGCCAGCAGCGCCGGGACAGGCTACACCGGGGAGCTGTTTTTT. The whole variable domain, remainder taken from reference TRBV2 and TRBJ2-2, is EPEVTQTPSHQVTQMGQEVILRCVPISNHLYFYWYRQILGQKVEFLVSFYNNEISEKSEIFDDQFSVERPDGSNFTLKIRSTKLEDSAMYFCASSAGTGYTGELFFGEGSRLTVL.

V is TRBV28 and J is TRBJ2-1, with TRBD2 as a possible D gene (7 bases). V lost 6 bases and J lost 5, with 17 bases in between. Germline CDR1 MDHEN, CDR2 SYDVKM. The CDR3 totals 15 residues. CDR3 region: CASRAPRGANNEQFF. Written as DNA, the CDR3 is TGTGCCAGCAGAGCCCCTCGGGGGGCGAACAATGAGCAGTTCTTC.

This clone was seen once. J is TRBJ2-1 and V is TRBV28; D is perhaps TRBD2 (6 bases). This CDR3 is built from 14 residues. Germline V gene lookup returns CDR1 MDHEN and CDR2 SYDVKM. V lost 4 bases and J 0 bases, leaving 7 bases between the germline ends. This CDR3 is CASSWGGSYNEQFF. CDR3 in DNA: TGTGCCAGCAGTTGGGGAGGCTCCTACAATGAGCAGTTCTTC.

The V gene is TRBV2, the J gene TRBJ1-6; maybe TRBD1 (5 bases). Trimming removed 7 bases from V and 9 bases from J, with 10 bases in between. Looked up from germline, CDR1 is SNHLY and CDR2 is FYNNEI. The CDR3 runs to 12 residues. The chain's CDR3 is CASKIRGSPLHF. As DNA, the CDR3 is TGTGCCAGCAAGATAAGGGGTTCACCCCTCCACTTT.

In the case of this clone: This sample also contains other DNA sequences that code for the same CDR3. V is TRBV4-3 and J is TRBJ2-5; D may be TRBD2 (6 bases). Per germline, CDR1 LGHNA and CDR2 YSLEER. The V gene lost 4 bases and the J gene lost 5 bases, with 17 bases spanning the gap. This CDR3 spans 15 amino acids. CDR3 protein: CASSPRGGVRETQYF. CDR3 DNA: TGCGCCAGCAGCCCACGGGGCGGGGTCAGGGAGACCCAGTACTTC.

In DNA, the CDR3 is TGCAGCGTTGAAGTTCAGGGTTATGGTGGCTACACCTTC. Translated: CSVEVQGYGGYTF. This chain links TRBV29-1 with TRBJ1-2; possible D gene TRBD1, 5 bases. Looked up from germline, CDR1 is SQVTM and CDR2 is ANQGSEA. Trimming cost V 1 base and J 7 bases, with 13 bases left between them. This CDR3 comprises 13 residues. The full variable domain, completed using reference TRBV29-1 and TRBJ1-2, is SAVISQKPSRDICQRGTSLTIQCQVDSQVTMMFWYRQQPGQSLTLIATANQGSEATYESGFVIDKFPISRPNLTFSTLTVSNMSPEDSSIYLCSVEVQGYGGYTFGSGTRLTVV.

CDR3 nucleotides: TGTGCCAGCAGCTTTCTTAACCAGGCGGGGGCCAACGTCCTGACTTTC. Protein: CASSFLNQAGANVLTF. V gene TRBV5-4 combines with J gene TRBJ2-6; the D is unclear. V was shortened by 2 bases and J by 4 bases, with 13 bases between the two germline ends. This CDR3 contains 16 residues. Germline lookup yields CDR1 SGHNT and CDR2 YYREEE (reference sequence). Based on the CDR3 plus reference TRBV5-4 and TRBJ2-6, the full variable domain is ETGVTQSPTHLIKTRGQQVTLRCSSQSGHNTVSWYQQALGQGPQFIFQYYREEENGRGNFPPRFSGLQFPNYSSELNVNALELDDSALYLCASSFLNQAGANVLTFGAGSRLTVL.

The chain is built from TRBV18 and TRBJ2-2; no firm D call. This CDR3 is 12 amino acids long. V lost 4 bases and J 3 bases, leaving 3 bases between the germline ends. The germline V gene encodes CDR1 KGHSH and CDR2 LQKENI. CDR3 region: CASSLDTGELFF. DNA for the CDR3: TGTGCCAGCTCACTCGACACCGGGGAGCTGTTTTTT.

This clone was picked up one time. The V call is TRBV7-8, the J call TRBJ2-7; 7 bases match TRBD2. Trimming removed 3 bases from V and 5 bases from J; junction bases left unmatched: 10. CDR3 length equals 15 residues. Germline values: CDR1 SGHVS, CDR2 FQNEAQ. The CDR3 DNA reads TGTGCCAGCAGCTTGCGCGGGGGAGGGAGAAACGAGCAGTACTTC. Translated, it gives CASSLRGGGRNEQYF.

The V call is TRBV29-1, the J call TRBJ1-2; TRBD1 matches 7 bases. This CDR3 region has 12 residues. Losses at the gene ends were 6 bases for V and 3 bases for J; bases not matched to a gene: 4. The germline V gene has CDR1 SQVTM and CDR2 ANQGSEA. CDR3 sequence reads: CSVSGGDYGYTF. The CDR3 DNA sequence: TGCAGCGTCTCAGGGGGTGACTATGGCTACACCTTC.

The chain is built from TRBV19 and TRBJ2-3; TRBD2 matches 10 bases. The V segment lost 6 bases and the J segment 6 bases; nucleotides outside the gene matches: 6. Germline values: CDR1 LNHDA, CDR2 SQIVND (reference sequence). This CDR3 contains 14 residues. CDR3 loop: CASSPSGGVDTQYF. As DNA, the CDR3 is TGTGCCAGTAGCCCTAGCGGGGGAGTGGATACGCAGTATTTT.

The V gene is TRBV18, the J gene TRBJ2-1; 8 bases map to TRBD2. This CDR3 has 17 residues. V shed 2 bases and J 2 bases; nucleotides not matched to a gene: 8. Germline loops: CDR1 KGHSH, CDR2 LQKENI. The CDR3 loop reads CASSPKLRRGAYNEQFF. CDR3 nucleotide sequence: TGTGCCAGCTCACCAAAGCTGCGGCGGGGGGCCTACAATGAGCAGTTCTTC.